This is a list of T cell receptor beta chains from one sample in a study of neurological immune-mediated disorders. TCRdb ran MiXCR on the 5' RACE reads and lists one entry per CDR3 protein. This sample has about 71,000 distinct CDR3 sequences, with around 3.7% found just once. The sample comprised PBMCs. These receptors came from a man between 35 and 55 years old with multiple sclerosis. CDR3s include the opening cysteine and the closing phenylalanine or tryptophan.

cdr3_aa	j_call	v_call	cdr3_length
CASSLGQGVNSPLHF	TRBJ1-6	TRBV12-3/TRBV12-4	15
CASSLGLAGSDTQYF	TRBJ2-3	TRBV7-2	15
CASSLGSYTDTQYF	TRBJ2-3	TRBV3-1	14
CASSLEMGYEQYF	TRBJ2-7	TRBV5-1	13
CASDSGFTDTQYF	TRBJ2-3	TRBV12-3/TRBV12-4	13
CASSQQTTGGHGYTF	TRBJ1-2	TRBV4-2	15
CASADRPSYNEQFF	TRBJ2-1	TRBV27	14
CASSVTGTGSAGYTF	TRBJ1-2	TRBV9	15
CASSLLAGQGEQYF	TRBJ2-7	TRBV27	14
CASTPGGLSNQPQHF	TRBJ1-5	TRBV28	15
CASSVRDRAEKRGYEQFF	TRBJ2-1	TRBV10-2	18
CASSPRERGSYEQYF	TRBJ2-7	TRBV19	15
CASSSQGTFGGYEQYF	TRBJ2-7	TRBV5-1	16
CASSLTGGSYNEQFF	TRBJ2-1	TRBV11-2	15
CATSRDLGNSYEQYF	TRBJ2-7	TRBV15	15
CSARDLRNSYNEQFF	TRBJ2-1	TRBV20-1	15
CASRPRNTEAFF	TRBJ1-1	TRBV12-3/TRBV12-4	12
CASSLAGQGPNQPQHF	TRBJ1-5	TRBV12-3/TRBV12-4	16
CASRAGGGMNTEAFF	TRBJ1-1	TRBV28	15
CASSLGQGGHEKLFF	TRBJ1-4	TRBV12-3/TRBV12-4	15
CATRGGELFF	TRBJ2-2	TRBV6-6	10
CSVDFGGGPTVGYTF	TRBJ1-2	TRBV29-1	15
CAISAIGADTQYF	TRBJ2-3	TRBV10-3	13
CASSPPGGDSRYEQYF	TRBJ2-7	TRBV6-5	16
CASSHTYRENEQFF	TRBJ2-1	TRBV7-9	14